This T cell receptor beta chain was identified in a study of shared clonotypes between healthy human individuals (dated by TCRdb to about 2020). About the investigation overall: A few men and two women, aged 18 to 49 years, made up the cohort. For each donor, CD4 naive and CD4 memory were each run on three plates, CD8 naive on two plates, and CD8 memory on one plate. The study deeply sequenced blood TCR repertoires of about five healthy adults to estimate repertoire size and the extent of clonotype sharing between individuals. To increase sequencing depth and limit assay-specific biases, different laboratories used diverse techniques to prepare libraries and sequence TCR repertoires. Between about 0.94 and 8.9 billion PBMCs per donor were obtained by leukapheresis.

The donors were healthy, HIV-negative adults who had no recently reported acute infections or vaccinations. Only Caucasian adults living in Nashville, Tennessee, USA were represented among the donors. Magnetic negative selection was used to enrich CD4+ T cells, after which naive cells were positively selected on CD45RA and the negative fraction became the memory subset. Blood was obtained by leukapheresis, after which PBMCs were separated by Ficoll-Histopaque density gradient centrifugation and cryopreserved in liquid nitrogen vapor phase. Purity and quantity of every magnetically sorted T cell population were checked by analytical flow cytometry. Genomic DNA was isolated from each sorted fraction and quantified by UV absorbance on a Nanodrop 2000c. The junction carries 9 bases between V and J, which are trimmed by 1 base and 5 bases respectively. The CDR3 contains 13 residues, cysteine and phenylalanine counted. Only the CDR3 region is kept as DNA, spanning 39 bases read in frame from base 1. From the germline V gene (reference sequence), CDR1 is SGHKS and CDR2 is YYEKEE.

A remark on this clone: Its antigen is not yet known. No base-level quality is on record; no much larger clone is a single base apart.

Summary of the overall study and its limitations: Naive subsets generally had larger estimated clonotype richness than memory subsets. When four donors were compared, the shared fraction of clonotypes was about 5% for naive CD4, approximately 3.3% for naive CD8, 2.3% for memory CD4, and roughly 0.4% for memory CD8. Clonotypes shared by all four sorted-subset donors showed higher generation probabilities than non-shared clonotypes. Sampling was limited to blood, and TCR repertoires in tissue likely differ from TCR repertoires in blood. Pairwise subsampling led to the expectation that sequencing depth would affect the degree of clonotype sharing among donors. Because the study included a small number of donors, the genetic and exposure-history diversity represented was limited. Incomplete sequencing was indicated by rarefaction of sorted-subset datasets, despite the large sequencing depth.

Using the deep immunoSEQ assay, TCR CDR3 regions were amplified from genomic DNA by multiplex PCR. Extracted genomic DNA from each cell subset was distributed evenly across all wells of several immunoSEQ 96-well plates, and each plate was treated as a replicate. For sorted subsets, each replicate PCR was loaded with around 220 ng genomic DNA, equivalent to 25,000 to 30,000 T cell genomes. Purified libraries were measured with a Qubit 3.0 fluorometer, size-checked on a Bioanalyzer 2100, and measured again with the KAPA Library Quantification kit. Each immunoSEQ 96-well plate was sequenced on its own single-read 150-cycle Illumina NextSeq 550 flow cell. Turning to the authors' computational methods: The immunoSEQ output contained only junctional sequences without quality scores, so filtering could not match that applied to full-length reads. Sequences were annotated with PyIR, a Python wrapper for IgBLAST v1.9, using IMGT germline references to assign V/J genes and CDR3. Reads were filtered out if the reads had weak V/J assignments (E-value above 1e-6), no CDR3, stop codons, out-of-frame junctions, or ambiguous translated residues. V3J clonotypes were defined as sequences sharing an identical inferred V gene, J gene, and CDR3 amino acid sequence. To compute the percentage overlap between repertoires, the number of shared unique clonotypes was divided by the size of the smaller repertoire. Richness of each repertoire was evaluated using RTK rarefaction, the Chao1 estimator, and Recon v2.1 estimates of unobserved clonotypes. For all TCRbeta clonotypes obtained by the gDNA method from four donors, generation probabilities were computed with OLGA. Here the immuneACCESS table is served through TCRdb, limited to in-frame sequences with V and J called. Missing clones are a known gap in these copies; in checked studies unresolved V genes cover under half, and the rest lacks a known reason. The V and J calls and clone size come from that table; D and trimming were worked out from the DNA. For this sample the table gives roughly 2,300,000 clones, of which roughly 92% were detected only once. The top ten hold about 0.41% of the sample.

The rearranged chain carries TRBV5-5 and TRBJ2-5; no D gene is confidently identified. The sequence came from a man younger than 35 in good health. Some clones in this sample may be carry-over from other donors' samples. Sequencing was done on a sample of naive CD4+ T cells from PBMCs. What this sample's cell subset or site label stands for: CD45RA+ positively selected. The CDR3 in this case is CASSLISSETQYF. In nucleotide form, the sequence is TGTGCCAGCAGCTTGATCTCTTCCGAGACCCAGTACTTC.